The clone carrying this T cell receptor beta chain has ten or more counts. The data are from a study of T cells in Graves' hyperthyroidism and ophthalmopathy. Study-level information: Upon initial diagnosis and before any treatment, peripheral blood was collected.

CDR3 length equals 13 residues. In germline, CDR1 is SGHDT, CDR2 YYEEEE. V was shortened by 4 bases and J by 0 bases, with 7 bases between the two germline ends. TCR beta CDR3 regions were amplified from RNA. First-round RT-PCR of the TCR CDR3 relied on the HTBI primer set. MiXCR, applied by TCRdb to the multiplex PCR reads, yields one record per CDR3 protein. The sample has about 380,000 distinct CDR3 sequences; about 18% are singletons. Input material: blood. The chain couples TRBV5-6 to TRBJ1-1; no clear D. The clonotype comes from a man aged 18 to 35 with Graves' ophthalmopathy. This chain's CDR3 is CASSPGVNTEAFF. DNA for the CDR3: TGTGCCAGCAGCCCGGGCGTGAACACTGAAGCTTTCTTT.